This TCR beta chain derives from a study of blood T cells in healthy people across ages. Study-level information: Researchers report that template switching captured about one barcoded beta molecule per two T cells. Study-wide results and caveats: Per million T cells, the diversity of TCR beta decreased roughly linearly as age advanced.

On this clonotype itself: Its antigen is unknown. The junction departs from the called germline gene at one end, perhaps through a read error.

The CDR3 extends over 13 amino acids. Germline-derived CDR1 and CDR2 are MDHEN and SYDVKM. Alongside a J-beta primer mix, a sample-barcoded 5' primer served in a second PCR lasting about 7 to 11 cycles. TCRdb fed the 5' RACE reads into MiXCR, producing one record per CDR3 protein. The sample includes over a million distinct CDR3 sequences, approximately 59% of them seen just once. The V call is TRBV28, the J call TRBJ1-2; TRBD1 might be the D (5 bases). The sequence derives from a man aged 18-30 years in good health. The sample was blood. CDR3: CAISRQFNYGYTF. The DNA for the CDR3 is TGTGCCATCAGTAGACAGTTTAACTATGGCTACACCTTC.